This entry features one T cell receptor (beta chain) sequence. This clone's antigen is unknown. No per-base quality is available; no much larger clone lies one base away. Counted from cysteine to phenylalanine, this CDR3 has 13 amino acids. Kept here is only the CDR3 DNA, which spans 39 bases and is read in frame from base 1. CDR1 and CDR2 were assigned from the germline V gene (reference sequence) as MNHNY and SVGAGI. The trim is 2 bases for V and 2 bases for J, with a gap of 4 bases between the germline ends. The data were taken from a study of T cell responses to AZD1222 COVID-19 vaccine (dated by TCRdb to the early 2020s). Background on the whole study: A total of under 250 trial participants underwent TCR sequencing, of whom about 200 had received two doses of AZD1222 and around 26 had received two doses of the MenACWY control vaccine. Trial participants were enrolled into age subgroups of 18-55, 56-69 and 70-plus years, which contained about 150, 28 and 57 TCR-sequenced participants, respectively. What the work shows at the level of the full study, not this receptor alone: Conclusions about previously exposed vaccinees are limited because only a handful of AZD1222 recipients were SARS-CoV-2 seropositive at baseline. Because no samples from the day 14 peak response were available, repertoires could be characterized only after the peak T cell response. The 56-69-year group was small, and its depth increase did not reach significance, likely because of low power. After two AZD1222 doses, spike-specific TCR breadth and depth were significantly higher than at day 0 and than in MenACWY recipients. Reportedly, almost half of the unique spike-specific TCRs recognized epitopes lying outside the regions that are mutated in the B.1.351 and B.1.1.7 variants. Participants were mostly white British and included more females than males, and it was suggested by the authors that clonal diversity may have been underestimated. The vaccine-associated CD4 TCRs covered the entire spike protein, and the dominant responses fell in regions 160-218 and 743-854.

The CDR3 regions of human TCRbeta chains were subjected to immunosequencing. For the original study's pipeline: TCRs in the repertoires were compared against a reference library of SARS-CoV-2-specific TCRs that had been generated with the MIRA antigen-specificity platform. Breadth meant the fraction of unique TCRs that were SARS-CoV-2-associated, whereas depth meant the fraction of total T cells that were SARS-CoV-2-associated. Using the MIRA data, each spike-specific TCR was mapped to the spike region that the TCR reacts to and placed in a CD4 or CD8 class. Log10-transformed breadth and depth values were compared by one-way ANOVA with Sidak's multiple comparisons tests. TCRdb re-hosts the immuneACCESS table, in-frame sequences only. Its copies lack some clones; in the studies checked, an unresolved V gene accounts for under half of them, and the cause for the rest is not known. The V and J calls and the clone size are those of that table, but D and trimming were determined from the DNA. Recorded for this sample are tens of thousands of clones; around 80% of them occurred a single time. The top ten hold roughly a quarter of the sample.

The time point tag for this specimen amounts to: about 28 days (+/-7) after the second vaccine dose. In light of the paper, this sample's treatment or condition label describes: meningococcal conjugate vaccine given as trial control. Vaccinee samples were obtained from the UK trials COV001 and COV002, which included a single-blind randomized controlled phase 2/3 trial of AZD1222 (ChAdOx1 nCoV-19) in healthy adults. For TCRbeta chain sequencing, PBMC samples from trial participants were taken at day 0 and at day 28 after the second dose. The source was peripheral blood, collected 28 days after the second dose of the MenACWY control vaccine. This TCR derives from an adult who received the MenACWY meningococcal vaccine as a control. The V and J genes are TRBV6-6 and TRBJ1-5, with no D gene named confidently. The CDR3 protein is CASSYVRNQPQHF. The nucleotide sequence is TGTGCCAGCAGTTACGTACGCAATCAGCCCCAGCATTTT.